Listed below are T cell receptor beta chains from one sample, sequenced in a study of blood T cell repertoires in COVID-19. Sequencing was performed with immunoSEQ multiplex PCR; in TCRdb, only in-frame clones are kept and a portion is missing. Among around 190,000 clones listed, 80% to 90% were seen once. Sequencing was performed on peripheral blood. These receptor sequences come from a man aged 45-65 years with active or convalescent COVID-19. Each CDR3 is given with its conserved first and last residue. The D gene is left open where the match is weak. A clone size is listed for some rows: how often the clone was seen (once, few, many), or a class if it is expanded.

>few|TRBV28|TRBJ1-1|-
CASSLFGVEAFF
TGTGCCAGCAGTTTATTTGGAGTTGAAGCTTTCTTT
>once|TRBV12-3/TRBV12-4|TRBJ1-2|TRBD1
CASSLTGDYGYTF
TGTGCCAGCAGTTTGACAGGGGACTATGGCTACACCTTC
>-|TRBV5-1|TRBJ2-5|TRBD2
CASSPGLAGDQSSQYF
TGCGCCAGCAGCCCGGGACTAGCGGGGGACCAATCTTCCCAGTACTTC
>-|TRBV9|TRBJ2-2|-
CASSVGDRMRGTTGELFF
TGTGCCAGCAGCGTAGGAGACAGGATGAGGGGCACGACCGGGGAGCTGTTTTTT
>-|TRBV7-2|TRBJ2-2|-
CASSLQPPPGGELFF
TGTGCCAGCAGCTTACAACCCCCCCCCGGCGGGGAGCTGTTTTTT
>-|TRBV3-1/TRBV3-2|TRBJ2-1|-
CASSQSRGTHTDEQFF
TGTGCCAGCAGCCAATCCCGGGGGACGCATACGGATGAGCAGTTCTTC
>once|TRBV12-5|TRBJ2-5|-
CASGLTDYQETQYF
TGTGCTAGTGGTTTAACGGACTACCAAGAGACCCAGTACTTC
>-|TRBV6-6|TRBJ2-1|-
CASSSPPGEQFF
TGTGCCAGCAGTTCCCCTCCAGGGGAGCAGTTCTTC
>-|TRBV6-5|TRBJ2-7|-
CASRQGAGYPYEQYF
TGTGCCAGCAGACAAGGGGCGGGGTATCCCTACGAGCAGTACTTC
>-|TRBV11-3|TRBJ2-2|-
CASSLDQWTGFTGELFF
TGTGCCAGCAGCTTAGATCAGTGGACGGGGTTCACCGGGGAGCTGTTTTTT
>-|TRBV9|TRBJ2-7|-
CASSQGTGATYEQYF
TGTGCCAGCAGCCAGGGTACAGGCGCGACCTACGAGCAGTACTTC
>-|TRBV3-1/TRBV3-2|TRBJ2-1|TRBD2
CASSHGGDEQFF
TGTGCCAGCAGCCACGGGGGGGATGAGCAGTTCTTC
>-|TRBV21-1|TRBJ1-5|-
CASSHRDRGDGGNQPQHF
TGTGCCAGCAGCCACCGGGACAGGGGTGATGGTGGCAATCAGCCCCAGCATTTT
>once|TRBV7-9|TRBJ1-5|-
CASNKLGQPQHF
TGTGCCAGCAATAAACTCGGGCAGCCCCAGCATTTT
>-|TRBV6-5|TRBJ2-3|TRBD2
CASSYRGGVLSDTQYF
TGTGCCAGCAGTTACCGGGGGGGGGTTCTGTCAGATACGCAGTATTTT
>-|TRBV28|TRBJ1-4|TRBD1
CASSDRANEKLFF
TGTGCCAGCAGTGACAGGGCTAATGAAAAACTGTTTTTT
>-|TRBV2|TRBJ1-4|-
CASSRRVLNEKLFF
TGTGCCAGCAGTCGCAGGGTCCTTAATGAAAAACTGTTTTTT
>few|TRBV20-1|TRBJ2-6|-
CSASRQSSGANVLTF
TGCAGTGCTAGTAGACAGTCCTCTGGGGCCAACGTCCTGACTTTC
>-|TRBV2|TRBJ1-1|TRBD1
CASIGQGNTEAFF
TGTGCCAGCATAGGACAGGGGAACACTGAAGCTTTCTTT
>-|TRBV7-3|TRBJ2-1|TRBD1
CASSLDRADEQFF
TGTGCCAGCAGCTTAGACAGGGCGGATGAGCAGTTCTTC
>-|TRBV11-1|TRBJ2-1|-
CASSRGATYNEQFF
TGTGCCAGCAGCCGCGGGGCTACCTACAATGAGCAGTTCTTC
>-|TRBV19|TRBJ2-4|TRBD2
CASSPPRFGGRAGVKNIQYF
TGTGCCAGTAGTCCCCCCCGGTTTGGCGGGAGGGCCGGGGTCAAAAACATTCAGTACTTC
>-|TRBV12-5|TRBJ1-1|-
CASGLGAGSMNTEAFF
TGTGCTAGTGGTTTGGGAGCGGGATCTATGAACACTGAAGCTTTCTTT
>-|TRBV7-2|TRBJ2-7|TRBD2
CASSPPGLVSYEQYF
TGTGCCAGCAGCCCCCCGGGACTAGTCTCCTACGAGCAGTACTTC
>-|TRBV6-2/TRBV6-3|TRBJ2-3|-
CASSAPQVYADTQYF
TGTGCCAGCAGCGCCCCCCAGGTTTACGCAGATACGCAGTATTTT
>-|TRBV28|TRBJ1-3|TRBD1
CASSETGAGSGNTIYF
TGTGCCAGCAGTGAAACAGGGGCTGGTTCCGGAAACACCATATATTTT
>-|TRBV2|TRBJ1-2|-
CASSEWREQTYGYTF
TGTGCCAGCAGTGAATGGAGGGAACAGACCTATGGCTACACCTTC